This is a list of T cell receptor beta chains from one sample in a study of blood T cell repertoires in COVID-19. Profiling relied on immunoSEQ multiplex PCR, and the TCRdb table lists in-frame clones only, not all of them. The data hold about 360,000 clones, with about 87% observed a single time. Input material: PBMCs or T cells enriched from blood (not recorded which). Source of these receptors: a man aged 40-55 years in a cohort exposed to, infected with or recovered from COVID-19 (not recorded which). The CDR3 runs from the conserved cysteine through the conserved F or W. Size is stated for part of the rows, as once, few or many counts, or as a class when the clone is expanded.

NA	TRBV6-5	TRBJ2-1	CASSNGQGAYNEQFF
NA	TRBV18	TRBJ2-3	CASSLALSLGADTQYF
NA	TRBV5-1	TRBJ2-5	CASSLGGRGAQETQYF
NA	TRBV4-1	TRBJ1-6	CASSQDWAATSLPLHF
NA	TRBV3-1/TRBV3-2	TRBJ2-3	CASSQDGWLAGGIGTDTQYF
NA	TRBV5-1	TRBJ2-7	CASSLDTLYTYEQYF
NA	TRBV5-6	TRBJ2-5	CASTARGQGLETQYF
NA	TRBV19	TRBJ2-7	CASTDPASGTYEQYF
NA	TRBV5-4	TRBJ2-1	CASSLGENNEQFF
once	TRBV2	TRBJ2-2	CASSDGLAGSNTGELFF
NA	TRBV3-1/TRBV3-2	TRBJ2-7	CASSQGTSGSYEQYF
NA	TRBV24-1	TRBJ2-2	CATSDPRPGGLNTGELFF
NA	TRBV30	TRBJ2-7	CAWSGGGSGGHEQYF
few	TRBV5-6	TRBJ2-7	CASSFRRLAGVHEQYF
once	TRBV6-5	TRBJ2-7	CASSYSISGQGYEQYF
NA	TRBV12-5	TRBJ2-7	CASGRDSSYEQYF
NA	TRBV10-1	TRBJ2-1	CASSEASGRVNEQFF
NA	TRBV19	TRBJ2-3	CASSIDQEREGPGDTQYF
NA	TRBV7-9	TRBJ2-1	CASSSSGVGNEQFF
NA	TRBV2	TRBJ1-6	CASSARGDSRNSPLHF
once	TRBV3-1/TRBV3-2	TRBJ1-5	CASSQADGGNQPQHF
NA	TRBV14	TRBJ2-3	CASSQIVVVRGTDTQYF
NA	TRBV3-1/TRBV3-2	TRBJ2-5	CASSLGLDRGQETQYF
NA	TRBV6-4	TRBJ2-2	CASKLRAGDTGELFF
NA	TRBV14	TRBJ2-5	CASSPPGQGRKETQYF
NA	TRBV6-2/TRBV6-3	TRBJ2-7	CASSHPKLGLAGYSYEQYF
NA	TRBV5-4	TRBJ2-2	CASSFSGGRSTGELFF
NA	TRBV21-1	TRBJ2-1	CASSKGAGGPHNEQFF
NA	TRBV12-5	TRBJ2-5	CASGLQGPETQYF